The 10 T cell receptor beta chains listed next were all sequenced from one sample in a study of T cell repertoires in cytomegalovirus infection. One entry per CDR3 protein, called by TCRdb with MiXCR from the reads. In the table there are some 250,000 distinct CDR3 sequences, approximately 8.3% of which are singletons. The material sequenced was PBMCs. The receptor set was obtained from a human donor in good health (CMV status not recorded). Some clones in this sample may be carry-over from other donors' samples.

The chain carries TRBV27 and TRBJ2-7, with 8 positions matching TRBD2. Per the germline V gene, CDR1 is MNHEY and CDR2 is SMNVEV (reference sequence). The CDR3 has 15 residues. With 2 bases clipped from V and 4 bases from J, the junction kept 7 bases outside the gene matches. CDR3 amino acids: CASSLNREGQYEQYF. The CDR3 DNA is TGTGCCAGCAGTTTAAACCGGGAGGGCCAATACGAGCAGTACTTC.

This chain links TRBV15 with TRBJ1-4, with 10 bases matching TRBD1. This CDR3 contains 20 residues. With V trimmed by 0 bases and J by 0 bases, 10 bases remained unmatched. Germline CDR1 is LNHNV and CDR2 is YYDKDF (reference sequence). The CDR3 nucleotides are TGTGCCACCAGCAGAGACCCACGGACAGGGGGAGGGGCAACTAATGAAAAACTGTTTTTT. Translated: CATSRDPRTGGGATNEKLFF.

This clonotype was seen ten or more times. The J gene is TRBJ2-5, the V gene TRBV11-2; D ambiguous. This CDR3 has 15 amino acids. V was clipped by 6 bases and J by 1 base, with 15 bases between them. The germline gives CDR1 SGHAT, CDR2 FQNNGV. As DNA, the CDR3 is TGTGCCAGCAGGATCGGTGGGTCCTTCCAAGAGACCCAGTACTTC. Protein product: CASRIGGSFQETQYF.

The chain carries TRBV12-3 or TRBV12-4 and TRBJ1-2; TRBD1 matches 7 bases. The CDR3 sequence is 15 residues long. V shed 6 bases, J shed 4 bases, and the junction held 11 bases outside the gene matches. CDR3 coding DNA: TGTGCCAGCAGACGGACAAACAGGGGATCCTATGGCTACACCTTC. It specifies CASRRTNRGSYGYTF.

This clonotype was observed a few times. This chain links TRBV29-1 with TRBJ1-1, with D possibly TRBD1 on 5 matching bases. CDR3 size: 12 residues. CDR1 is SQVTM and CDR2 is ANQGSEA in the germline V gene. The germline V and J ends were trimmed by 6 bases and 1 base, with 9 bases remaining between them. The CDR3 region has the DNA TGCAGCGTCAGAGGGACGAACACTGAAGCTTTCTTT. Translated, it gives CSVRGTNTEAFF.

This clonotype was recorded many times. The chain couples TRBV7-9 to TRBJ2-3; D unresolved. The V end was cut by 2 bases, the J end by 6 bases, with 12 bases between. The CDR3 runs to 14 residues. The germline CDR1 and CDR2 sequences are SEHNR and FQNEAQ (reference sequence). The CDR3 DNA is TGTGCCAGCAGCTTAACATCCGCGCGGGATACGCAGTATTTT. Translation: CASSLTSARDTQYF.

The J gene is TRBJ2-1, the V gene TRBV6-2 or TRBV6-3, with D perhaps given as TRBD1 or TRBD2 (6 bases each). The CDR3 totals 15 residues. Germline-derived CDR1 and CDR2 are MNHEY and SVGEGT. Trimming removed 5 bases at V and 8 bases at J, with 19 bases between. CDR3 nucleotide sequence: TGTGCCAGCAGTCTCGATAGCGGTGCAGGGGATGAGCAGTTCTTC. Protein product: CASSLDSGAGDEQFF.

The table lists this clonotype with many counts. The rearrangement links TRBV28 to TRBJ2-7, with TRBD1 matching over 8 bases. This CDR3 comprises 16 residues. Germline V gene lookup returns CDR1 MDHEN and CDR2 SYDVKM. J gave up 4 bases and V 5 bases, and 13 bases lay outside the gene matches. CDR3 nucleotide sequence: TGTGCCAGCAGTCGATCCCAGGACAGGGTGATGTACGAGCAGTACTTC. As protein: CASSRSQDRVMYEQYF.

There are a few counts of this clonotype. The rearrangement uses TRBV20-1 and TRBJ2-5; 7 nucleotides agree with TRBD1. This CDR3 has 14 residues. Germline V gives CDR1 DFQATT, CDR2 SNEGSKA (reference sequence). The ends lost 2 bases at V and 5 bases at J; junction bases unmatched: 8. The CDR3 DNA reads as TGCAGTGCTAGAACCGGGACAGTGGCGGAGACCCAGTACTTC. Its protein is CSARTGTVAETQYF.

This clonotype was detected many times. This chain links TRBV7-2 with TRBJ1-1; D possibly corresponds to TRBD1 (5 bases). Germline CDR1 reads SGHTA; CDR2 reads FQGNSA. The CDR3 sequence is 14 residues long. Deletions cut 5 bases from V and 1 base from J, with 11 bases between. The CDR3 spells CASSPLTGNTEAFF. The CDR3 DNA reads as TGTGCCAGCAGCCCTCTTACAGGGAACACTGAAGCTTTCTTT. Combining the CDR3 with reference TRBV7-2 and TRBJ1-1 gives the whole variable domain GAGVSQSPSNKVTEKGKDVELRCDPISGHTALYWYRQSLGQGLEFLIYFQGNSAPDKSGLPSDRFSAERTGGSVSTLTIQRTQQEDSAVYLCASSPLTGNTEAFFGQGTRLTVV.